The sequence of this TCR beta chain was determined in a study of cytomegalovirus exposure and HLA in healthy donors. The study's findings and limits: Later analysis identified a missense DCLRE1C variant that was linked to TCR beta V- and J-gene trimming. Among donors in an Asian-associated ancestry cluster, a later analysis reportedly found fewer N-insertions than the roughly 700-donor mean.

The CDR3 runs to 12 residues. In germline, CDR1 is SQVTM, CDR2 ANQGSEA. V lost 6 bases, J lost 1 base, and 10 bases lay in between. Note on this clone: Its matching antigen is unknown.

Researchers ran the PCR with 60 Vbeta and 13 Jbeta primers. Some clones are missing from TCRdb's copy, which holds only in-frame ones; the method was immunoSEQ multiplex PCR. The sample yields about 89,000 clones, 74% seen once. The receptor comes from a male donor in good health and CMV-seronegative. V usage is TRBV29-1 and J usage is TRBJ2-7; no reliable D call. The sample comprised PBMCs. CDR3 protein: CSVVGPSYEQYF. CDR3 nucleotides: TGCAGCGTCGTGGGCCCATCCTACGAGCAGTACTTC.